These T cell receptor beta chains were read from a single sample in a study of PD-1 blockade in classical Hodgkin lymphoma. Sequencing was performed with immunoSEQ multiplex PCR; in TCRdb, only in-frame clones are kept and a portion is missing. The repertoire holds around 91,000 clones, with around 90% as singletons. The sequenced sample was peripheral blood mononuclear cells (PBMCs), obtained at baseline. These TCRs come from a human donor with classical Hodgkin lymphoma. The CDR3 runs from the conserved cysteine through the conserved F or W. A D gene is named only where the DNA matches it firmly. Clone size is not always given. Where it is, it says once, few, many or a class for expanded clones.

clone_size j_call v_call d_call cdr3_aa cdr3_nt
NA TRBJ2-2 TRBV12-5 TRBD2 CASGKRLADDTGELFF TGTGCTAGTGGCAAACGTCTAGCGGACGACACCGGGGAGCTGTTTTTT
NA TRBJ2-1 TRBV29-1 TRBD2 CSVMMGTSGPSSYNEQFF TGCAGCGTTATGATGGGGACTAGCGGGCCTAGCTCCTACAATGAGCAGTTCTTC
few TRBJ1-5 TRBV25-1 NA CASSEADPGNQPQHF TGTGCCAGCAGTGAAGCGGACCCAGGCAATCAGCCCCAGCATTTT
NA TRBJ2-5 TRBV7-7 TRBD1 CASSQGQGVGKTQYF TGTGCTAGCAGCCAGGGACAGGGTGTCGGGAAGACCCAGTACTTC
NA TRBJ2-7 TRBV18 NA CASSPQGTGNEQYF TGTGCCAGCTCACCACAGGGCACCGGAAACGAGCAGTACTTC
NA TRBJ2-1 TRBV11-2 TRBD1 CASSRGSDRAQFF TGTGCCAGCAGCAGGGGCTCAGACAGGGCCCAGTTCTTC
NA TRBJ1-1 TRBV29-1 NA CSFGLTANTEAFF TGCAGCTTCGGACTTACAGCGAACACTGAAGCTTTCTTT
NA TRBJ2-7 TRBV4-3 TRBD1 CASSQARTGTYEQYF TGCGCCAGCAGCCAAGCCCGGACAGGGACCTACGAGCAGTACTTC
NA TRBJ2-7 TRBV28 NA CASSLPAGEQYF TGTGCCAGCAGTTTGCCAGCGGGCGAGCAGTACTTC
NA TRBJ2-3 TRBV12-5 TRBD2 CASGLVRRGLAGEFRADTQYF TGTGCTAGTGGTTTGGTACGGAGGGGACTAGCGGGAGAGTTTCGCGCAGATACGCAGTATTTT
once TRBJ2-7 TRBV10-3 TRBD1 CAISGGTGSYEQYF TGTGCCATCAGTGGCGGGACAGGGAGTTACGAGCAGTACTTC
NA TRBJ2-1 TRBV14 NA CASSPDLATDRFF TGTGCCAGCAGCCCTGATCTAGCGACGGATCGGTTCTTC
NA TRBJ2-5 TRBV19 TRBD2 CASSIALAGGSQETQYF TGTGCCAGTAGTATAGCTTTAGCGGGAGGATCCCAAGAGACCCAGTACTTC
NA TRBJ1-2 TRBV30 NA CAWSRANYGYTF TGTGCCTGGAGTCGGGCTAACTATGGCTACACCTTC
NA TRBJ1-2 TRBV6-1 NA CASSEVGTHSYGYTF TGTGCCAGCAGTGAAGTGGGGACCCACTCCTATGGCTACACCTTC
NA TRBJ1-3 TRBV19 NA CASSIPRGYSGNTIYF TGTGCCAGTAGTATACCCCGTGGATACTCTGGAAACACCATATATTTT
NA TRBJ2-7 TRBV6-5 TRBD2 CASSYSGGRAYEQYF TGTGCCAGCAGTTACTCTGGCGGGAGGGCCTACGAGCAGTACTTC
NA TRBJ1-1 TRBV18 TRBD1 CASSQGQVNTEAFF TGTGCCAGCTCACAAGGACAGGTTAACACTGAAGCTTTCTTT
NA TRBJ1-2 TRBV28 NA CASEVDYGYTF TGTGCCAGCGAGGTGGACTATGGCTACACCTTC
NA TRBJ1-2 TRBV10-3 NA CAIRGGRAFYGYTF TGTGCCATCAGAGGAGGCAGGGCCTTCTATGGCTACACCTTC
NA TRBJ2-2 TRBV6-5 NA CASSAGLFAGELFF TGTGCCAGCAGTGCAGGACTCTTCGCCGGGGAGCTGTTTTTT
NA TRBJ1-2 TRBV28 NA CASSLARNYGYTF TGTGCCAGCAGTTTGGCCAGAAACTATGGCTACACCTTC
NA TRBJ2-1 TRBV4-3 NA CASSHAAASSYNEQFF TGCGCCAGCAGCCATGCGGCGGCCAGCTCCTACAATGAGCAGTTCTTC
few TRBJ1-4 TRBV25-1 TRBD1 CASSEWNRGSEKLFF TGTGCCAGCAGTGAATGGAACAGGGGATCGGAAAAACTGTTTTTT
NA TRBJ1-2 TRBV30 NA CAWTAGGHYGYTF TGTGCCTGGACGGCGGGGGGACACTATGGCTACACCTTC
NA TRBJ2-6 TRBV6-1 NA CASSEYSGANVLTF TGTGCCAGCAGTGAATACTCTGGGGCCAACGTCCTGACTTTC
NA TRBJ1-2 TRBV4-3 NA CASSQSNGVRGYTF TGCGCCAGCAGCCAATCTAACGGCGTGAGGGGCTACACCTTC
NA TRBJ2-1 TRBV27 NA CASSLPGTSTSEQFF TGTGCCAGCAGTTTACCGGGGACTTCCACTAGTGAGCAGTTCTTC
NA TRBJ2-3 TRBV30 TRBD2 CAWESYSGGRDTQYF TGTGCCTGGGAATCATATAGCGGGGGCCGGGATACGCAGTATTTT
NA TRBJ2-6 TRBV2 NA CASSLEQVSGANVLTF TGTGCCAGCAGCCTCGAACAGGTCTCTGGGGCCAACGTCCTGACTTTC
NA TRBJ1-1 TRBV6-1 NA CASSLGHMNTEAFF TGTGCCAGCAGTCTCGGTCACATGAACACTGAAGCTTTCTTT
NA TRBJ2-6 TRBV5-5 TRBD2 CASSLGLAVSGANVLTF TGTGCCAGCAGCTTGGGTCTAGCGGTCTCTGGGGCCAACGTCCTGACTTTC
NA TRBJ1-2 TRBV28 NA CASSLLLHRGAESFGYYGYTF TGTGCCAGCAGTTTATTGCTACACCGGGGGGCGGAGTCATTCGGTTACTATGGCTACACCTTC
NA TRBJ2-7 TRBV18 NA CASSGLLLAGEQYF TGTGCCAGCTCCGGCCTCTTACTAGCTGGCGAGCAGTACTTC
NA TRBJ1-2 TRBV25-1 NA CASSDPGQGYTF TGTGCCAGCAGTGACCCTGGCCAGGGCTACACCTTC
NA TRBJ1-5 TRBV15 NA CATSRVISNQPQHF TGTGCCACCAGCAGAGTCATCAGCAATCAGCCCCAGCATTTT
NA TRBJ1-1 TRBV5-1 TRBD1 CASSWGTGGTEAFF TGCGCCAGCAGCTGGGGGACAGGGGGCACTGAAGCTTTCTTT
NA TRBJ1-5 TRBV19 NA CASSGEEGANQRPQHF TGTGCCAGTAGTGGGGAGGAGGGAGCTAATCAGCGGCCCCAGCATTTT
NA TRBJ2-3 TRBV4-2 NA CASSQDEATASTDTQYF TGTGCCAGCAGCCAAGATGAAGCGACCGCTAGCACAGATACGCAGTATTTT
once TRBJ2-5 TRBV7-9 TRBD2 CASSFNPVTSGRERETQYF TGTGCCAGCAGCTTCAACCCCGTGACTAGCGGGAGGGAGCGGGAGACCCAGTACTTC
NA TRBJ1-3 TRBV6-6 NA CASTVSGNTIYF TGTGCCAGCACGGTTTCTGGAAACACCATATATTTT
NA TRBJ1-1 TRBV15 NA CATSSPGRTSTEAFF TGTGCCACCAGCAGCCCCGGCCGGACGAGCACTGAAGCTTTCTTT
NA TRBJ1-1 TRBV5-1 TRBD1 CASSLPLRAGGGRTEAFF TGCGCCAGCAGCTTACCTCTCCGCGCAGGGGGCGGACGCACTGAAGCTTTCTTT
NA TRBJ2-7 TRBV6-1 NA CASSEGPGTYEQYF TGTGCCAGCAGTGAAGGGCCGGGGACCTACGAGCAGTACTTC
NA TRBJ2-1 TRBV10-2 NA CASSENGNEQFF TGCGCCAGCAGTGAAAATGGCAATGAGCAGTTCTTC